The 31 T cell receptor beta chains below come from one sample, sequenced in a study of blood T cell repertoires in COVID-19. The data were produced by immunoSEQ multiplex PCR, yet TCRdb's version contains in-frame clones alone and is incomplete. The sample has approximately 300,000 clones, approximately 84% seen once. Sequencing was done on a sample of PBMCs or T cells enriched from blood (not recorded which). Receptors originate from a woman younger than 30 who had recovered from COVID-19.

V gene TRBV29-1 combines with J gene TRBJ1-5; 9 bases match TRBD1. The germline V gene encodes CDR1 SQVTM and CDR2 ANQGSEA. This CDR3 has 14 amino acids. V dropped 6 bases and J dropped 1; count of bases not matched to a gene: 4. The CDR3 here is CSVSGTGSNQPQHF. The CDR3 DNA reads TGCAGCGTCTCCGGGACAGGGAGCAATCAGCCCCAGCATTTT.

The chain couples TRBV5-8 to TRBJ1-2; unclear D gene. This CDR3 has 15 amino acids. V lost 0 bases and J lost 4, with 13 bases in between. CDR1 is SGHTS and CDR2 is YDEGEE in the germline V gene. CDR3 residues: CASSLEGGRAYGYTF. As DNA, the CDR3 is TGTGCCAGCAGCTTGGAGGGCGGGAGGGCCTATGGCTACACCTTC. The whole variable domain, filled in from reference TRBV5-8 and TRBJ1-2, reads EAGVTQSPTHLIKTRGQQATLRCSPISGHTSVYWYQQALGLGLQFLLWYDEGEERNRGNFPPRFSGRQFPNYSSELNVNALELEDSALYLCASSLEGGRAYGYTFGSGTRLTVV.

V gene TRBV7-9 combines with J gene TRBJ2-7; 9 nucleotides line up with TRBD2. This CDR3 is built from 15 residues. Trimming at V came to 1 base and at J to 4 bases, leaving 5 bases not matched to a gene. The germline V gene encodes CDR1 SEHNR and CDR2 FQNEAQ (reference sequence). CDR3 protein: CASSLGSGRLYEQYF. CDR3 sequence (DNA): TGTGCCAGCAGCTTAGGGAGCGGGAGGTTATACGAGCAGTACTTC. The full variable domain, rest sourced from reference TRBV7-9 and TRBJ2-7, is DTGVSQNPRHKITKRGQNVTFRCDPISEHNRLYWYRQTLGQGPEFLTYFQNEAQLEKSRLLSDRFSAERPKGSFSTLEIQRTEQGDSAMYLCASSLGSGRLYEQYFGPGTRLTVT.

The chain has TRBV3-1 (or the pseudogene TRBV3-2) and TRBJ2-7, with D hard to call. V was clipped by 1 base and J by 7 bases, with 8 bases between them. The CDR3 is 12 residues long. Germline CDR1 reads LGHDT; CDR2 reads YNNKEL (reference sequence). The CDR3 here is CASSQGWAEQYF. The DNA of the CDR3 is TGTGCCAGCAGCCAAGGGTGGGCGGAGCAGTACTTC.

This clone was seen only once. The J gene is TRBJ1-2, the V gene TRBV3-1 (or the pseudogene TRBV3-2), with 7 bases matching TRBD1. Germline lookup yields CDR1 LGHDT and CDR2 YNNKEL (reference sequence). The CDR3 extends over 15 amino acids. Unmatched junction bases numbered 10, after V lost 4 bases and J lost 5 bases. Here the CDR3 DNA reads TGTGCCAGCAGCCCTTTCACACAGGGGTTGTATGGCTACACCTTC. This encodes CASSPFTQGLYGYTF.

The V gene is TRBV30, the J gene TRBJ1-4, with D hard to call. Deletions cut 1 base from V and 2 bases from J, with 11 bases between. Looked up from germline, CDR1 is GTSNPN and CDR2 is SVGIG (reference sequence). The CDR3 extends over 15 amino acids. The CDR3 DNA sequence: TGTGCCTGGAGTGGGGGAGGAAAGACTAATGAAAAACTGTTTTTT. It encodes CAWSGGGKTNEKLFF.

The V call is TRBV9, the J call TRBJ1-2; TRBD1 is a possible D gene (5 bases). Trimming removed 4 bases at V and 1 base at J, with 11 bases between. The CDR3 covers 14 residues. Germline values: CDR1 SGDLS, CDR2 YYNGEE. DNA of the CDR3: TGTGCCAGCAGCCCGACAGTGGGTAACTATGGCTACACCTTC. It translates to CASSPTVGNYGYTF. The whole variable domain, remainder taken from reference TRBV9 and TRBJ1-2, is DSGVTQTPKHLITATGQRVTLRCSPRSGDLSVYWYQQSLDQGLQFLIQYYNGEERAKGNILERFSAQQFPDLHSELNLSSLELGDSALYFCASSPTVGNYGYTFGSGTRLTVV.

The rearrangement joins TRBV2 to TRBJ2-5, with TRBD2 as a possible D gene (5 bases). This CDR3 spans 13 amino acids. Germline V gene sequence: CDR1 SNHLY, CDR2 FYNNEI. The V end lost 7 bases, the J end lost 2 bases, and 11 bases lay between the germline ends. The CDR3 DNA is TGTGCCAGCAACGGCCGGGATCAAGAGACCCAGTACTTC. This gives the protein CASNGRDQETQYF.

This chain links TRBV7-2 with TRBJ1-1; D call uncertain. The CDR3 sequence is 13 residues long. V was pared by 6 bases and J by 6 bases, with 14 bases between. Germline V gives CDR1 SGHTA, CDR2 FQGNSA. CDR3 bases: TGTGCCAGCAGGCACCCGGGGAGACCTGAAGCTTTCTTT. This encodes CASRHPGRPEAFF.

The chain recombines TRBV7-9 with TRBJ2-2, with TRBD1 matching 9 bases. Germline values: CDR1 SEHNR, CDR2 FQNEAQ (reference sequence). CDR3 length equals 15 residues. Trimming took 6 bases from V and 7 from J; bases not matched to a gene: 9. The chain's CDR3 is CASSSTGGSGGELFF. The CDR3, as DNA: TGTGCCAGCAGTTCCACAGGGGGCTCTGGCGGGGAGCTGTTTTTT.

The table lists this clone with a few counts. The gene calls are TRBV30 and TRBJ1-6; D gene unclear. Germline V gene sequence: CDR1 GTSNPN, CDR2 SVGIG (reference sequence). This CDR3 is built from 14 residues. Trimming removed 2 bases from V and 8 bases from J, with 13 bases in between. CDR3 DNA sequence: TGTGCCTGGAGTAGTCCGGGAATCTATTCACCCCTCCACTTT. It yields the protein CAWSSPGIYSPLHF.

The chain combines TRBV7-2 with TRBJ2-7, with D maybe TRBD1 (5 bases). Germline lookup yields CDR1 SGHTA and CDR2 FQGNSA. V lost 5 bases to trimming and J lost 1 base, with 15 bases between them. This CDR3 spans 15 amino acids. The CDR3, as DNA: TGTGCCAGCAGCCTTAGGGGTTATGGTTCCTACGAGCAGTACTTC. Protein: CASSLRGYGSYEQYF.

The rearrangement joins TRBV11-2 to TRBJ2-7, with TRBD2 matching over 9 bases. Germline trimming cut 1 base from V and 2 bases from J; bases unmatched to any gene: 3. The CDR3 extends over 15 amino acids. Germline assignment: CDR1 SGHAT and CDR2 FQNNGV. CDR3 bases: TGTGCCAGCAGCTTAGCCGGGACTAGCACCTACGAGCAGTACTTC. Its protein product is CASSLAGTSTYEQYF.

This sequence joins TRBV3-1 (or the pseudogene TRBV3-2) and TRBJ1-2; no clear D. This CDR3 contains 13 residues. V lost 1 base and J lost 8, with 11 bases in between. Germline V gene lookup returns CDR1 LGHDT and CDR2 YNNKEL (reference sequence). The CDR3 bases are TGTGCCAGCAGCCAAGTAGGCGCGAGGGGCTACACCTTC. The encoded protein is CASSQVGARGYTF.

This clone was observed a handful of times. This sequence joins TRBV7-9 and TRBJ2-7, with 7 bases matching TRBD1. The germline CDR1 and CDR2 sequences are SEHNR and FQNEAQ (reference sequence). Unmatched junction bases numbered 5, after V lost 6 bases and J lost 3 bases. CDR3 length: 13 amino acids. The CDR3 reads CASSSRDSYEQYF. CDR3 DNA: TGTGCCAGCAGTTCCCGGGACAGCTACGAGCAGTACTTC.

J is TRBJ2-1 and V is TRBV11-2; 11 bases line up with TRBD2. This CDR3 is 16 amino acids long. Trimming took 8 bases from V and 2 from J; bases not matched to a gene: 8. Germline CDR1 and CDR2: SGHAT and FQNNGV. The CDR3 region is CASQGLAGGTYNEQFF. CDR3 coding DNA: TGTGCCAGCCAAGGGCTAGCGGGAGGCACCTACAATGAGCAGTTCTTC.

Only a few counts were recorded for this clone. The chain combines TRBV7-6 with TRBJ2-1; maybe TRBD1 (5 bases). Per germline, CDR1 SGHVS and CDR2 FNYEAQ. The length of the CDR3 is 17 residues. V was shortened by 1 base and J by 0 bases, with 13 bases between the two germline ends. This CDR3 is CASSLVPGQGSYNEQFF. Here the CDR3 DNA reads TGTGCCAGCAGCTTAGTTCCAGGGCAGGGCTCCTACAATGAGCAGTTCTTC. Complete variable domain (other parts from reference TRBV7-6 and TRBJ2-1): GAGVSQSPRYKVTKRGQDVALRCDPISGHVSLYWYRQALGQGPEFLTYFNYEAQQDKSGLPNDRFSAERPEGSISTLTIQRTEQRDSAMYRCASSLVPGQGSYNEQFFGPGTRLTVL.

The V gene is TRBV7-2, the J gene TRBJ2-7; D might be TRBD2 (6 bases). Per germline, CDR1 SGHTA and CDR2 FQGNSA. Trimming pared 3 bases from V and 2 bases from J, leaving 11 bases between. This CDR3 is 14 amino acids long. The CDR3 region is CASSFAAGTYEQYF. CDR3 bases: TGTGCCAGCAGCTTTGCTGCGGGGACCTACGAGCAGTACTTC.

A remark on this clone: The junction does not match germline at one end; this may be a read error. CDR3 amino acids: CASSLGQGAKTGELFF. In nucleotides, the CDR3 is TGTGCCAGCAGCCTGGGACAGGGGGCGAAGACCGGGGAGCTGTTTTTT. This chain connects TRBV7-9 to TRBJ2-2, with TRBD1 identical over 12 bases. This CDR3 is 16 amino acids long. Germline V gene sequence: CDR1 SEHNR, CDR2 FQNEAQ (reference sequence).

This clone was counted a single time. The V call is TRBV6-5, the J call TRBJ2-7; TRBD1 agrees at 8 bases. The V and J ends lost 7 bases and 1 base, in that order; junction bases with no gene match: 6. The germline gives CDR1 MNHEY, CDR2 SVGAGI. The CDR3 runs 14 residues. In DNA, the CDR3 is TGTGCCAGCAACGTTGACAGGGGTTCCTACGAGCAGTACTTC. As protein: CASNVDRGSYEQYF.

The chain links TRBV6-4 to TRBJ2-2, with a possible D match to TRBD1 (5 bases). The CDR3 totals 14 residues. V gave up 4 bases and J gave up 4 bases, with 10 bases separating them. The germline V gene encodes CDR1 MRHNA and CDR2 SNTAGT. CDR3: CASSVQGGTGELFF. CDR3 bases: TGTGCCAGCAGTGTCCAGGGCGGCACCGGGGAGCTGTTTTTT.

The J gene is TRBJ2-5, the V gene TRBV5-1, with 7 nucleotides matching TRBD2. The junction had 3 bases not matched to a gene; V was cut back by 6 bases and J by 1 base. This CDR3 has 13 residues. Germline V gene sequence: CDR1 SGHRS, CDR2 YFSETQ. The CDR3 region is CASTRTSQETQYF. CDR3 in DNA: TGCGCCAGCACCAGGACTAGCCAAGAGACCCAGTACTTC.

The chain uses TRBV6-5 and TRBJ1-1, with 8 positions matching TRBD1. CDR1 MNHEY and CDR2 SVGAGI come from the germline V gene. CDR3 size: 14 residues. After removal of 6 bases from V and 1 base from J, the junction contained 4 bases not matched to a gene. CDR3 DNA: TGTGCCAGCAGCTCCGACAGGGGGAACACTGAAGCTTTCTTT. This sequence encodes CASSSDRGNTEAFF.

The chain employs TRBV19 and TRBJ2-1, with TRBD2 matching over 13 bases. The CDR3 totals 14 residues. After removal of 9 bases from V and 8 bases from J, the junction contained 7 bases not matched to a gene. Per germline, CDR1 LNHDA and CDR2 SQIVND (reference sequence). For the CDR3, the DNA is TGTGCCAGCGGACTAGCGGGAGTTTCCTATGAGCAGTTCTTC. Protein: CASGLAGVSYEQFF.

This clone was detected only a few times. The CDR3 loop is CASSQGTGPQGTQYF. DNA for the CDR3: TGTGCCAGCAGCCAAGGAACAGGGCCCCAAGGAACCCAGTACTTC. The chain employs TRBV3-1 (or the pseudogene TRBV3-2) and TRBJ2-5; D is perhaps TRBD1 (6 bases). From germline, CDR1 is LGHDT and CDR2 YNNKEL (reference sequence). This CDR3 comprises 15 residues. Deletions cut 1 base from V and 8 bases from J, with 17 bases between.

This clone was counted a single time. The V gene is TRBV5-6, the J gene TRBJ1-1; D not resolved. CDR1 is SGHDT and CDR2 is YYEEEE in the germline V gene. Trimming left V 4 bases short and J 0 bases short, with 4 bases between. The CDR3 runs to 12 residues. The CDR3 sequence is CASSEMNTEAFF. The CDR3 coding sequence is TGTGCCAGCAGCGAGATGAACACTGAAGCTTTCTTT.

The V call is TRBV5-1, the J call TRBJ2-5; no firm D call. The CDR3 sequence is 15 residues long. Looked up from germline, CDR1 is SGHRS and CDR2 is YFSETQ. The V gene lost 4 bases and the J gene lost 2 bases, with 15 bases spanning the gap. CDR3 loop: CASSLLPGPQETQYF. Here the CDR3 DNA reads TGCGCCAGCAGCCTACTACCTGGTCCTCAAGAGACCCAGTACTTC.

V gene TRBV6-1 combines with J gene TRBJ1-1; no definite D call. Deletions cut 3 bases from V and 1 base from J, with 9 bases between. CDR1 and CDR2 (germline): MNHNS, SASEGT. The CDR3 covers 14 residues. CDR3 in amino acids: CASSDARGNTEAFF. The CDR3 region has the DNA TGTGCCAGCAGTGACGCGCGGGGGAACACTGAAGCTTTCTTT.

The V call is TRBV4-1, the J call TRBJ2-3, with D tentatively TRBD2 (6 bases). The CDR3 totals 17 residues. Trimming took 1 base from V and 0 from J, leaving 14 bases between them. The germline V gene has CDR1 MGHRA and CDR2 YSYEKL. The CDR3 sequence: CASSQGTMAASTDTQYF. CDR3 coding DNA: TGCGCCAGCAGCCAAGGGACTATGGCGGCTAGCACAGATACGCAGTATTTT.

The J gene is TRBJ1-5, the V gene TRBV5-5; D remains unclear. This CDR3 has 15 amino acids. V lost 7 bases and J 0 bases, leaving 14 bases between the germline ends. Germline V CDR1 and CDR2: SGHKS, YYEKEE (reference sequence). The CDR3 region has the DNA TGTGCCAGCGCGCTTGAAGTAACTAGCAATCAGCCCCAGCATTTT. Its protein product is CASALEVTSNQPQHF.

Concerning this clone itself: Other nucleotide sequences in the sample specify the same CDR3. This chain uses TRBV30 with TRBJ1-1, with D possibly TRBD1 on 5 matching bases. Germline V CDR1 and CDR2: GTSNPN, SVGIG (reference sequence). The CDR3 runs 14 residues. V lost 2 bases and J 1 base, leaving 11 bases between the germline ends. As DNA, the CDR3 is TGTGCCTGGAGTCGGGGGTTGACGAACACTGAAGCTTTCTTT. Protein product: CAWSRGLTNTEAFF.